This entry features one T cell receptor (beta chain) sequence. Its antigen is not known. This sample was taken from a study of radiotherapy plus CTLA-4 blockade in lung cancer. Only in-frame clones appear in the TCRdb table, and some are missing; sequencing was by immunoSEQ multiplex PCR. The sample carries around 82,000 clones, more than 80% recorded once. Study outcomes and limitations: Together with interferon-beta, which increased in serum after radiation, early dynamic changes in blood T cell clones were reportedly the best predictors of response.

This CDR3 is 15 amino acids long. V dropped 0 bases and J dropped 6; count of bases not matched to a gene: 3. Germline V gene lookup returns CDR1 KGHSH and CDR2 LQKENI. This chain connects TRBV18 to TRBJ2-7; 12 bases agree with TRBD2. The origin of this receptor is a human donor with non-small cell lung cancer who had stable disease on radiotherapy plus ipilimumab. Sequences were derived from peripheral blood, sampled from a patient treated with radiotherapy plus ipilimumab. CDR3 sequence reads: CASSPPLAGGPEQYF. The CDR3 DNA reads TGTGCCAGCTCACCACCCCTAGCGGGGGGGCCCGAGCAGTACTTC.